This TCR beta chain appears in the sequencing data of a study of early T cells in non-severe SARS-CoV-2 infection. The CDR3 loop spans 16 amino acids. Germline values: CDR1 MNHEY, CDR2 SMNVEV (reference sequence). V trimming: 5 bases; J trimming: 2 bases; junction bases outside the gene matches: 7. Via MiXCR, TCRdb re-called the 5' RACE reads, giving one row per CDR3 protein. Of about 64,000 distinct CDR3 sequences listed, around 12% are singletons. The clonotype comes from an adult who was a healthcare worker with PCR-confirmed SARS-CoV-2 infection or an uninfected control (not recorded which). V and J are TRBV27 and TRBJ1-3; 9 bases line up with TRBD1. This specimen consisted of whole blood, obtained at baseline. The CDR3 DNA reads TGTGCCAGCAGTGACGGACAGGGGCCGCCTGGAAACACCATATATTTT. This translates into CASSDGQGPPGNTIYF.